The clone carrying this T cell receptor (beta chain) occurred a few times. The antigen is undetermined. This sample was taken from a study of regulatory T cells in long-lasting Graves disease. In building TCR beta libraries, iRepertoire HTBI primers were used together with Arm-PCR of CDR3 regions. MiXCR was run by TCRdb on the multiplex PCR reads, yielding one entry per CDR3 protein. This sample has a few hundred thousand distinct CDR3 sequences, with around 24% found just once. Study-wide findings and caveats: Compared with new cases, persistent Graves' patients showed reduced TCR diversity.

V was pared by 3 bases and J by 4 bases, with 15 bases of the junction left unmatched. The CDR3 is 17 residues long. From germline, CDR1 is DFQATT and CDR2 SNEGSKA (reference sequence). The time point denotes: persistent/refractory GD, antithyroid drugs over 5 years with positive TRAb. After RNA was extracted from PBMCs, the TCR library was made from it. Sequencing used peripheral blood mononuclear cells (PBMCs), obtained when the disease was refractory, from a patient treated with antithyroid drugs. The sequence came from a female donor with Graves disease. The J gene is TRBJ2-5, the V gene TRBV20-1, with TRBD2 matching over 9 bases. The CDR3 sequence is CSARREGPGVRVETQYF. CDR3 nucleotide sequence: TGCAGTGCTAGGCGGGAGGGCCCGGGGGTGCGAGTAGAGACCCAGTACTTC.